A selection of T cell receptor beta chains follows, all from one sample in a study of shared clonotypes between healthy human individuals. The assay was immunoSEQ multiplex PCR, and TCRdb's table has in-frame clones only and misses some. This table holds over a million clones, approximately 97% found once. The source material was naive CD4+ T cells sorted from blood. The receptors were sampled from a young man in good health. Each CDR3 is given with its conserved first and last residue. D genes are given only for firm matches. Not every row has a clone size; where given, it reads once, few, many or a size class.

.	TRBV7-9	.	TRBJ1-2	CASSRPGSPEGYTF	TGTGCCAGCAGCCGCCCGGGATCCCCCGAGGGCTACACCTTC
once	TRBV30	.	TRBJ1-1	CAWSVVTANTEAFF	TGTGCCTGGAGTGTTGTAACAGCGAACACTGAAGCTTTCTTT
.	TRBV2	TRBD2	TRBJ2-4	CASRELAGGLGNIQYF	TGTGCCAGCAGAGAACTAGCGGGAGGGCTGGGAAACATTCAGTACTTC
.	TRBV18	TRBD1	TRBJ1-4	CASSPRTTGTFNEKLFF	TGTGCCAGCTCACCTCGGACGACAGGGACTTTTAATGAAAAACTGTTTTTT
.	TRBV10-2	.	TRBJ2-2	CASSIRRANTGELFF	TGCGCCAGCAGCATCCGAAGGGCGAACACCGGGGAGCTGTTTTTT
few	TRBV18	TRBD1	TRBJ1-4	CASSPTGSNEKLFF	TGTGCCAGCTCCCCGACAGGGTCTAATGAAAAACTGTTTTTT
.	TRBV9	.	TRBJ2-1	CASSPRDGPYNEQFF	TGTGCCAGCAGCCCACGGGACGGACCCTACAATGAGCAGTTCTTC
.	TRBV4-1	.	TRBJ2-2	CASSQPRGSNTGELFF	TGCGCCAGCAGCCAACCTAGAGGCTCGAACACCGGGGAGCTGTTTTTT
.	TRBV28	.	TRBJ2-7	CASSLWGTVSYEQYF	TGTGCCAGCAGTTTATGGGGGACGGTGTCCTACGAGCAGTACTTC
.	TRBV11-2	.	TRBJ2-7	CASSPRDGWKQYF	TGTGCCAGCAGCCCTCGGGACGGGTGGAAACAGTACTTC
.	TRBV18	.	TRBJ2-7	CASSPGQPAYEQYF	TGTGCCAGCTCACCCGGACAGCCCGCCTACGAGCAGTACTTC
.	TRBV7-9	.	TRBJ1-4	CASSTGQSANEKLFF	TGTGCCAGCAGCACAGGACAGTCTGCTAATGAAAAACTGTTTTTT
.	TRBV19	.	TRBJ2-2	CASSKYGAPAGELFF	TGTGCCAGTAGCAAATACGGGGCCCCGGCCGGGGAGCTGTTTTTT
.	TRBV5-1	TRBD2	TRBJ2-5	CASSLGATSVQTQYF	TGCGCCAGCAGCTTGGGCGCGACTAGCGTACAGACCCAGTACTTC
.	TRBV5-1	TRBD1	TRBJ2-3	CASSLAGTARTDTQYF	TGCGCCAGCAGCTTGGCCGGGACAGCCCGCACAGATACGCAGTATTTT
.	TRBV10-1	.	TRBJ2-2	CASRRNTGELFF	TGCGCCAGCAGACGGAACACCGGGGAGCTGTTTTTT
.	TRBV9	.	TRBJ1-3	CASSGGLGTDGNTIYF	TGTGCCAGCAGCGGGGGTCTGGGGACGGATGGAAACACCATATATTTT
.	TRBV9	TRBD1	TRBJ2-4	CASSVLPQLRDRKNIQYF	TGTGCCAGCAGCGTCCTCCCTCAGCTACGGGACAGAAAAAACATTCAGTACTTC